This record covers a single T cell receptor (beta chain). Its antigen remains unknown. Primers for the PCR totalled 60 Vbeta and 13 Jbeta. TCRdb's copy holds only in-frame clones and misses some; the assay was immunoSEQ multiplex PCR. The profile covers about 200,000 clones, with around 82% appearing a single time and roughly 3% taken by the ten largest. This specimen comes from a study of cytomegalovirus exposure and HLA in healthy donors. The overall study: One earlier analysis, a look at about 179 million T cells, found roughly 110 million unique TCR beta sequences. Findings of the study overall: The study listed under 200 cytomegalovirus-associated TCR beta chains.

Per germline, CDR1 SGHRS and CDR2 YFSETQ. The CDR3 sequence is 16 residues long. Trimming at V came to 4 bases and at J to 1 base, leaving 7 bases not matched to a gene. This clonotype was obtained from a woman aged 25-40 years in good health and CMV-seronegative. The material sequenced was PBMCs. The rearrangement uses TRBV5-1 and TRBJ2-5; 10 bases line up with TRBD2. In DNA, the CDR3 is TGCGCCAGCAGCCCAAGTCCTAGCGGGGGCCAAGAGACCCAGTACTTC. It specifies CASSPSPSGGQETQYF.